Listed below are T cell receptor beta chains from one sample, sequenced in a study of identical twins. TCRdb used MiXCR to reprocess the 5' RACE reads, holding one entry per CDR3 protein. This sample has fewer than 650,000 distinct CDR3 sequences, with roughly 7.1% found just once. These same data were also listed under a study on yellow fever vaccine responses in identical twins.

The sample was PBMCs. These TCRs come from a young woman in good health. Both conserved end residues are part of each CDR3. The order of the fields is V gene, clone size, D gene, J gene, CDR3 protein, CDR3 DNA. D genes are given only for firm matches. Size is stated for part of the rows, as once, few or many counts, or as a class when the clone is expanded.

V: TRBV29-1; size: few; D: -; J: TRBJ1-2; CDR3: CSVDKWDGGYTF; DNA: TGCAGCGTTGATAAATGGGATGGAGGCTACACCTTC
V: TRBV29-1; size: few; D: -; J: TRBJ2-4; CDR3: CSVGVAKNIQYF; DNA: TGCAGCGTTGGGGTAGCCAAAAACATTCAGTACTTC
V: TRBV11-2; size: -; D: TRBD2; J: TRBJ2-1; CDR3: CASSLDLLASGRSINEQFF; DNA: TGTGCCAGCAGCTTAGATCTCTTGGCTAGCGGGAGGTCAATAAATGAGCAGTTCTTC
V: TRBV27; size: many; D: -; J: TRBJ2-3; CDR3: CASSLELGLADTQYF; DNA: TGTGCCAGCAGTTTAGAACTAGGTTTGGCAGATACGCAGTATTTT
V: TRBV29-1; size: many; D: -; J: TRBJ2-2; CDR3: CSAGGSNTGELFF; DNA: TGCAGCGCCGGCGGGTCAAACACCGGGGAGCTGTTTTTT
V: TRBV3-1; size: -; D: TRBD1; J: TRBJ2-5; CDR3: CASSPPTGKGETQYF; DNA: TGTGCCAGCAGCCCTCCGACAGGGAAGGGAGAGACCCAGTACTTC
V: TRBV5-1; size: many; D: -; J: TRBJ2-7; CDR3: CASSSTGPTYEQYF; DNA: TGCGCCAGCAGCTCTACAGGGCCTACCTACGAGCAGTACTTC
V: TRBV5-1; size: few; D: -; J: TRBJ1-5; CDR3: CASSFTGGRYQPQHF; DNA: TGCGCCAGCAGCTTTACCGGGGGGAGATATCAGCCCCAGCATTTT
V: TRBV9; size: -; D: -; J: TRBJ1-1; CDR3: CASSVAGGQTEAFF; DNA: TGTGCCAGCAGCGTAGCTGGGGGTCAGACTGAAGCTTTCTTT
V: TRBV20-1; size: many; D: TRBD1; J: TRBJ2-7; CDR3: CSARDLDRGYEQYF; DNA: TGCAGTGCTAGAGATCTAGACAGGGGGTACGAGCAGTACTTC
V: TRBV20-1; size: few; D: -; J: TRBJ1-5; CDR3: CSERCGAQPQHF; DNA: TGCAGTGAACGTTGTGGCGCACAGCCCCAGCATTTT
V: TRBV7-6; size: few; D: -; J: TRBJ2-1; CDR3: CASSLQGSWYNEQFF; DNA: TGTGCCAGCAGCTTACAGGGTTCGTGGTACAATGAGCAGTTCTTC
V: TRBV7-9; size: few; D: TRBD1; J: TRBJ1-1; CDR3: CASSRSGGETEAFF; DNA: TGTGCCAGCAGCCGTTCAGGGGGGGAGACTGAAGCTTTCTTT
V: TRBV4-2; size: few; D: TRBD1; J: TRBJ2-5; CDR3: CASSQPGQGLETQYF; DNA: TGTGCCAGCAGCCAACCCGGACAGGGTCTAGAGACCCAGTACTTC
V: TRBV28; size: many; D: -; J: TRBJ1-1; CDR3: CASSLIGWVDTEAFF; DNA: TGTGCCAGCAGTTTGATCGGGTGGGTCGACACTGAAGCTTTCTTT
V: TRBV28; size: few; D: -; J: TRBJ2-3; CDR3: CASSPSARGGTQYF; DNA: TGTGCCAGCAGTCCAAGTGCCCGGGGAGGTACGCAGTATTTT
V: TRBV24-1; size: many; D: -; J: TRBJ2-5; CDR3: CATSDAGRPQETQYF; DNA: TGTGCCACCAGTGACGCTGGACGTCCACAAGAGACCCAGTACTTC
V: TRBV3-1; size: -; D: -; J: TRBJ2-3; CDR3: CASSQRSGNTDTQYF; DNA: TGTGCCAGCAGCCAACGGTCGGGGAACACAGATACGCAGTATTTT
V: TRBV5-1; size: few; D: TRBD2; J: TRBJ2-1; CDR3: CASSPRLAGINEQFF; DNA: TGCGCCAGCAGCCCTAGACTAGCGGGGATAAATGAGCAGTTCTTC
V: TRBV12-3/TRBV12-4; size: few; D: -; J: TRBJ1-1; CDR3: CASSFSPGTEAFF; DNA: TGTGCCAGCAGTTTTTCGCCCGGAACTGAAGCTTTCTTT
V: TRBV12-3/TRBV12-4; size: many; D: -; J: TRBJ1-4; CDR3: CASSPPAVGVGEKLFF; DNA: TGTGCCAGCAGCCCTCCCGCGGTTGGGGTAGGCGAAAAACTGTTTTTT
V: TRBV29-1; size: -; D: -; J: TRBJ2-1; CDR3: CSVERPGGYNEQFF; DNA: TGCAGCGTTGAACGGCCGGGCGGCTACAATGAGCAGTTCTTC
V: TRBV12-3/TRBV12-4; size: many; D: -; J: TRBJ1-3; CDR3: CASTPPWGRSSGNTIYF; DNA: TGTGCCAGCACCCCCCCCTGGGGCAGGTCCTCTGGAAACACCATATATTTT
V: TRBV5-1; size: few; D: TRBD1; J: TRBJ2-1; CDR3: CASSSGQGYERVYNEQFF; DNA: TGCGCCAGCAGCTCCGGACAGGGGTATGAGCGCGTATACAATGAGCAGTTCTTC
V: TRBV5-1; size: -; D: -; J: TRBJ2-2; CDR3: CASSREQSGELFF; DNA: TGCGCCAGCAGCAGGGAACAGAGCGGGGAGCTGTTTTTT
V: TRBV6-2/TRBV6-3; size: few; D: TRBD2; J: TRBJ2-3; CDR3: CASTKRGGIYTQYF; DNA: TGTGCCAGCACCAAGCGGGGCGGCATCTATACGCAGTATTTT
V: TRBV4-1; size: many; D: -; J: TRBJ2-7; CDR3: CASSQGGDVHEQYF; DNA: TGCGCCAGCAGCCAAGGAGGGGATGTCCACGAGCAGTACTTC
V: TRBV6-2/TRBV6-3; size: -; D: TRBD2; J: TRBJ2-2; CDR3: CASTMGGTNTGELFF; DNA: TGTGCCTCAACCATGGGGGGGACGAACACCGGGGAGCTGTTTTTT
V: TRBV20-1; size: many; D: -; J: TRBJ1-1; CDR3: CSAGRLNTEAFF; DNA: TGCAGTGCTGGCAGGTTGAACACTGAAGCTTTCTTT
V: TRBV18; size: few; D: -; J: TRBJ2-5; CDR3: CASSPVDSQETQYF; DNA: TGTGCCAGCTCACCAGTCGACAGCCAAGAGACCCAGTACTTC
V: TRBV12-3/TRBV12-4; size: few; D: -; J: TRBJ2-2; CDR3: CASRMAGELFF; DNA: TGTGCCAGCAGAATGGCCGGGGAGCTGTTTTTT
V: TRBV9; size: few; D: TRBD2; J: TRBJ2-5; CDR3: CASSVGISGAQETQYF; DNA: TGTGCCAGCAGCGTAGGCATTAGCGGGGCCCAAGAGACCCAGTACTTC
V: TRBV5-1; size: few; D: -; J: TRBJ2-1; CDR3: CASSLTGVSVPSYNEQFF; DNA: TGCGCCAGCAGCTTGACGGGAGTATCGGTCCCTTCCTACAATGAGCAGTTCTTC
V: TRBV6-2/TRBV6-3; size: few; D: -; J: TRBJ1-5; CDR3: CASSYQAGKNQPQHF; DNA: TGTGCCAGCAGTTACCAAGCAGGGAAAAATCAGCCCCAGCATTTT
V: TRBV2; size: few; D: TRBD2; J: TRBJ2-1; CDR3: CASSVGSIAGPSQFF; DNA: TGTGCCAGCAGTGTGGGGTCCATAGCGGGACCCTCCCAGTTCTTC
V: TRBV3-1; size: many; D: -; J: TRBJ1-5; CDR3: CASSQDRGYQPQHF; DNA: TGTGCCAGCAGCCAAGACCGGGGGTATCAGCCCCAGCATTTT
V: TRBV6-1; size: many; D: -; J: TRBJ1-5; CDR3: CASRKGTARVDQPQHF; DNA: TGTGCCAGCAGAAAAGGGACCGCGAGGGTCGATCAGCCCCAGCATTTT
V: TRBV10-3; size: many; D: TRBD1; J: TRBJ2-1; CDR3: CAINGGQGANEQFF; DNA: TGTGCCATCAATGGGGGACAGGGGGCGAATGAGCAGTTCTTC
V: TRBV24-1; size: many; D: -; J: TRBJ2-1; CDR3: CATSEGKREQFF; DNA: TGTGCCACCAGTGAGGGAAAGCGGGAGCAGTTCTTC
V: TRBV12-3/TRBV12-4; size: many; D: TRBD1; J: TRBJ1-3; CDR3: CASSGQGTTGNTIYF; DNA: TGTGCCAGCAGTGGACAGGGGACTACGGGAAACACCATATATTTT
V: TRBV20-1; size: -; D: -; J: TRBJ2-1; CDR3: CSARDPRGNEQFF; DNA: TGCAGTGCTAGAGATCCGAGGGGGAATGAGCAGTTCTTC
V: TRBV12-3/TRBV12-4; size: few; D: TRBD1; J: TRBJ1-1; CDR3: CASRYRGGTEAFF; DNA: TGTGCCAGCAGGTACAGGGGGGGCACTGAAGCTTTCTTT
V: TRBV5-1; size: few; D: TRBD1; J: TRBJ2-2; CDR3: CASSPTGGSNGELFF; DNA: TGCGCCAGCAGCCCGACAGGGGGCTCTAACGGGGAGCTGTTTTTT
V: TRBV20-1; size: few; D: -; J: TRBJ2-3; CDR3: CSPIDGGSTDTQYF; DNA: TGCAGTCCGATAGACGGCGGTAGCACAGATACGCAGTATTTT
V: TRBV3-1; size: -; D: -; J: TRBJ2-5; CDR3: CASSRRFGETQYF; DNA: TGTGCCAGCAGCCGTCGGTTTGGTGAGACCCAGTACTTC
V: TRBV27; size: -; D: -; J: TRBJ2-5; CDR3: CASSFWGREETQYF; DNA: TGTGCCAGCAGTTTTTGGGGCAGGGAAGAGACCCAGTACTTC
V: TRBV27; size: -; D: -; J: TRBJ2-1; CDR3: CASSLSRASYNEQFF; DNA: TGTGCCAGCAGTTTATCCCGGGCCTCCTACAATGAGCAGTTCTTC
V: TRBV7-6; size: many; D: TRBD2; J: TRBJ2-5; CDR3: CASSSLLAGEKETQYF; DNA: TGTGCCAGCAGCTCACTACTAGCGGGAGAAAAAGAGACCCAGTACTTC
V: TRBV11-2; size: few; D: TRBD2; J: TRBJ2-2; CDR3: CASSYRSLAEANTGELFF; DNA: TGTGCCAGCAGCTATAGGTCCCTAGCGGAGGCGAACACCGGGGAGCTGTTTTTT
V: TRBV11-2; size: -; D: -; J: TRBJ2-2; CDR3: CASSLGYGGELFF; DNA: TGTGCCAGCAGCTTAGGGTACGGTGGGGAGCTGTTTTTT
V: TRBV9; size: -; D: -; J: TRBJ2-3; CDR3: CASSVDGGGQTSTDTQYF; DNA: TGTGCCAGCAGCGTAGACGGGGGGGGACAGACTAGCACAGATACGCAGTATTTT
V: TRBV20-1; size: few; D: TRBD2; J: TRBJ2-1; CDR3: CSADGTTGDNEQFF; DNA: TGCAGTGCTGATGGGACTACCGGAGACAATGAGCAGTTCTTC
V: TRBV28; size: few; D: -; J: TRBJ2-6; CDR3: CASRQTNSGANVLTF; DNA: TGTGCCAGCAGGCAGACAAACTCTGGGGCCAACGTCCTGACTTTC
V: TRBV28; size: few; D: -; J: TRBJ2-2; CDR3: CASRTSWLSTGELFF; DNA: TGTGCCAGCCGAACTAGTTGGTTGAGCACCGGGGAGCTGTTTTTT
V: TRBV5-1; size: -; D: -; J: TRBJ2-7; CDR3: CASSIGTGTYEQYF; DNA: TGCGCCAGCAGCATAGGGACGGGAACCTACGAGCAGTACTTC
V: TRBV7-8; size: many; D: TRBD2; J: TRBJ2-1; CDR3: CASSLTSTSGYNEQFF; DNA: TGTGCCAGCAGCTTAACAAGTACTAGCGGTTACAATGAGCAGTTCTTC